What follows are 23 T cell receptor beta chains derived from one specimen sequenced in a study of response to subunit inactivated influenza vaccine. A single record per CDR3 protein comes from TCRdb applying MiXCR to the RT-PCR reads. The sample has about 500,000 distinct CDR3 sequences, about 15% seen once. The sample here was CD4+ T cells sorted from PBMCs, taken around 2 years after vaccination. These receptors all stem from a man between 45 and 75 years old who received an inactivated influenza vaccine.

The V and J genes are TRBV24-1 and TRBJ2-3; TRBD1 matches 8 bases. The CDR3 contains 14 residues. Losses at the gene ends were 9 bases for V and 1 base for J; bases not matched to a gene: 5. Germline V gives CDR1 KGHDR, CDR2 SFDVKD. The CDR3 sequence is CATEPTGGTDTQYF. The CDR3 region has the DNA TGTGCCACCGAACCGACAGGGGGCACAGATACGCAGTATTTT.

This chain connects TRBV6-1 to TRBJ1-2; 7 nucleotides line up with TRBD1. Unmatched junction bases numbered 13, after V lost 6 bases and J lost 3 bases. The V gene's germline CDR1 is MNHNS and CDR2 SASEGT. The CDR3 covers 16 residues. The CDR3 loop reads CASRNGQVYQDYGYTF. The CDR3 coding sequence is TGTGCCAGCAGAAACGGACAGGTCTATCAAGACTATGGCTACACCTTC.

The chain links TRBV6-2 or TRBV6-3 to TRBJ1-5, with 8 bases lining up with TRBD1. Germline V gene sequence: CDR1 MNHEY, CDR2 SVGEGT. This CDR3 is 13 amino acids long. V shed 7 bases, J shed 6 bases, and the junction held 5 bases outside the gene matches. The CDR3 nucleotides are TGTGCCAGCACCGACAGGGGAGTTCAGCCCCAGCATTTT. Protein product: CASTDRGVQPQHF.

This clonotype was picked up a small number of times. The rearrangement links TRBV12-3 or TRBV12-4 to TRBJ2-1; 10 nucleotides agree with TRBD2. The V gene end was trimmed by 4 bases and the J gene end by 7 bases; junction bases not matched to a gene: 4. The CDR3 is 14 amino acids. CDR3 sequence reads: CASSSGTSENEQFF. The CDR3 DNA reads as TGTGCCAGCAGTTCCGGGACTAGCGAGAATGAGCAGTTCTTC.

The CDR3 here is CASSKGPSYSNQPQHF. The CDR3 DNA follows: TGTGCCAGCAGCAAAGGCCCAAGTTATAGCAATCAGCCCCAGCATTTT. This sequence joins TRBV21-1 and TRBJ1-5. TRBV21-1 is assigned pseudogene status. CDR3 length equals 16 residues.

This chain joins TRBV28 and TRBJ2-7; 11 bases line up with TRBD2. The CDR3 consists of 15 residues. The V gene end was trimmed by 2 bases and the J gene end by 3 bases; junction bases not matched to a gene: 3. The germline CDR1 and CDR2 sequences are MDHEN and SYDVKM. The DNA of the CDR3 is TGTGCCAGCAGTTTAACTAGCGGGAGACGCTACGAGCAGTACTTC. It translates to CASSLTSGRRYEQYF.

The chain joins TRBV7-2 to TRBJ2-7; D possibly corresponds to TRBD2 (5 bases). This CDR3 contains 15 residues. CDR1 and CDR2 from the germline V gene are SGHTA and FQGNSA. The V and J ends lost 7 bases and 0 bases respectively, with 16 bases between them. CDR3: CASIPSGMSSYEQYF. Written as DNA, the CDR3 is TGTGCCAGCATCCCCTCGGGGATGAGCTCCTACGAGCAGTACTTC.

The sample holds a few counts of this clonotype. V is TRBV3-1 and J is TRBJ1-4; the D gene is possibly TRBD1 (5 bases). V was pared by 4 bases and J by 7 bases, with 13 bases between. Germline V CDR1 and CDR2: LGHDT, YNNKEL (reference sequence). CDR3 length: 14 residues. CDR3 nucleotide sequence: TGTGCCAGCAGCCTTCAGGGAGGGCTTGAAAAACTGTTTTTT. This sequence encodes CASSLQGGLEKLFF.

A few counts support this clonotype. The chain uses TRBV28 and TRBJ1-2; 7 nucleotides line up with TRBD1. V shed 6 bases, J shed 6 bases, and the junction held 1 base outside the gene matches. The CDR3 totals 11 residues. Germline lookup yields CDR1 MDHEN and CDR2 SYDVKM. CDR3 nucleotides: TGTGCCAGCAGCGACAGGGATGGCTACACCTTC. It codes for CASSDRDGYTF.

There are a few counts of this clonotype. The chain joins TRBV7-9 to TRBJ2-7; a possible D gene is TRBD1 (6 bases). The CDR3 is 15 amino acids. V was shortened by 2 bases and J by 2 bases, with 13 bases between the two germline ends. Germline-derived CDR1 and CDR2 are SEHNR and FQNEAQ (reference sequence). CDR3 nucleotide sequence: TGTGCCAGCAGCTTAACACAGGGCCGGGCCTACGAGCAGTACTTC. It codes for CASSLTQGRAYEQYF. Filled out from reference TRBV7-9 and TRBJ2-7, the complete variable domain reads DTGVSQNPRHKITKRGQNVTFRCDPISEHNRLYWYRQTLGQGPEFLTYFQNEAQLEKSRLLSDRFSAERPKGSFSTLEIQRTEQGDSAMYLCASSLTQGRAYEQYFGPGTRLTVT.

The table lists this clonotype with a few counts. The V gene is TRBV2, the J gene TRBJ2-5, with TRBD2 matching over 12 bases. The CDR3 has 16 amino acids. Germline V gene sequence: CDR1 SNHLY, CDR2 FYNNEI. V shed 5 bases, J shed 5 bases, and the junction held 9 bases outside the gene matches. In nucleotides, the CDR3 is TGTGCCAGCAGTTATTGGACTAGCGGGGAGAAGGAGACCCAGTACTTC. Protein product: CASSYWTSGEKETQYF.

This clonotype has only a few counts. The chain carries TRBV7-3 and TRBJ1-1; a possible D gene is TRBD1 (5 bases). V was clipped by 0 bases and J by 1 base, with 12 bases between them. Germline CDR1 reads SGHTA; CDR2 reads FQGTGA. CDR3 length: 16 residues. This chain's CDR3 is CASSLTRGGRNTEAFF. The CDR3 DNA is TGTGCCAGCAGCTTAACGCGGGGGGGGAGGAACACTGAAGCTTTCTTT.

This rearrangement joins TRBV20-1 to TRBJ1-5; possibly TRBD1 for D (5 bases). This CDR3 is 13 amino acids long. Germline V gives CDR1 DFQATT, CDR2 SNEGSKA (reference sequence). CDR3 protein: CSPSRADNQPQHF. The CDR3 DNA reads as TGCAGCCCGAGCAGGGCTGACAATCAGCCCCAGCATTTT.

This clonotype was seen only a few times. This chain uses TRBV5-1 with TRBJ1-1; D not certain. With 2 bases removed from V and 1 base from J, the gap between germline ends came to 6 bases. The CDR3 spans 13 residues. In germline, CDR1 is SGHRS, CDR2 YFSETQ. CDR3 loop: CASSFTRNTEAFF. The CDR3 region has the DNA TGCGCCAGCAGCTTTACAAGGAACACTGAAGCTTTCTTT. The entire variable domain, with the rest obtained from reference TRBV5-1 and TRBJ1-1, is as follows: KAGVTQTPRYLIKTRGQQVTLSCSPISGHRSVSWYQQTPGQGLQFLFEYFSETQRNKGNFPGRFSGRQFSNSRSEMNVSTLELGDSALYLCASSFTRNTEAFFGQGTRLTVV.

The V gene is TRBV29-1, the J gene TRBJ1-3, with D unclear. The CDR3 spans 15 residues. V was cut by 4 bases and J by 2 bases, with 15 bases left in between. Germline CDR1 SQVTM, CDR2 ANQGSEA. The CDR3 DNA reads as TGCAGCGTTGTTTGGCTGTCTGGACCTGGAAACACCATATATTTT. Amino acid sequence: CSVVWLSGPGNTIYF.

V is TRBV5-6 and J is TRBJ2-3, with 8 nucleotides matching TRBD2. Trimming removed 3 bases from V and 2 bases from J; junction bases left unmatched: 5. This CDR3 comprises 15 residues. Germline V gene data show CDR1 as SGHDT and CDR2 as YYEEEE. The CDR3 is CASSWTSSTTDTQYF. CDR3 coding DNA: TGTGCCAGCAGCTGGACTAGCTCAACCACAGATACGCAGTATTTT.

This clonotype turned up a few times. The CDR3 loop reads CSAGPTSGGSSEQFF. CDR3 nucleotides: TGCAGTGCGGGTCCGACTAGCGGGGGGTCGTCGGAGCAGTTCTTC. This sequence joins TRBV20-1 and TRBJ2-1, with 13 bases aligning to TRBD2. The J segment lost 10 bases and the V segment lost 6 bases, leaving 12 bases of the junction unmatched. Looked up from germline, CDR1 is DFQATT and CDR2 is SNEGSKA (reference sequence). This CDR3 has 15 residues.

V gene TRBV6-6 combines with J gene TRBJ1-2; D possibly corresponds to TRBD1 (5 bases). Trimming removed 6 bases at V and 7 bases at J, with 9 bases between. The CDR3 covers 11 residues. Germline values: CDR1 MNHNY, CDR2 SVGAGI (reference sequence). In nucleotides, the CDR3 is TGTGCCAGCAGGACAGAAGTTGGCTACACCTTC. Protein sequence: CASRTEVGYTF.

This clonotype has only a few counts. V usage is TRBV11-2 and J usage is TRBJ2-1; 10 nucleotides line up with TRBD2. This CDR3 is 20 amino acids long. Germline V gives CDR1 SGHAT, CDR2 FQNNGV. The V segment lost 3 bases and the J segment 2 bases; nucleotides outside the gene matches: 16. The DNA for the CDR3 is TGTGCCAGCAGCTTTCAGCGGGAGGGTGAAGTGGGGCACCCCTACAATGAGCAGTTCTTC. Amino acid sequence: CASSFQREGEVGHPYNEQFF.

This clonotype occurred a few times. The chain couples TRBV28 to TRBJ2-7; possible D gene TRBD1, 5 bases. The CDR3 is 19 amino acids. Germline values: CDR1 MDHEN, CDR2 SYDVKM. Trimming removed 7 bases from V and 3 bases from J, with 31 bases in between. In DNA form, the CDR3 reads TGTGCCAGCACCTATCCGGCAGACGGTGCTGTTCAGGGTCGCTACGAGCAGTACTTC. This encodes CASTYPADGAVQGRYEQYF.

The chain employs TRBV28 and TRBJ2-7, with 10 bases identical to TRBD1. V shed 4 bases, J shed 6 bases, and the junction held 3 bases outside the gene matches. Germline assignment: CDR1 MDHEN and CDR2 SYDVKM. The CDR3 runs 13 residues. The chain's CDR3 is CASSSRTGGEQYF. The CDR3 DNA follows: TGTGCCAGCAGTTCAAGGACAGGGGGCGAGCAGTACTTC.

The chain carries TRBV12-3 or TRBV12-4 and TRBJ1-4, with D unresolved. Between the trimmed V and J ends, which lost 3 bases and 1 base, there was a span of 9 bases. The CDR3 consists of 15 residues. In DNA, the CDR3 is TGTGCCAGCAGTTTGAAAAGTATAACTAATGAAAAACTGTTTTTT. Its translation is CASSLKSITNEKLFF.

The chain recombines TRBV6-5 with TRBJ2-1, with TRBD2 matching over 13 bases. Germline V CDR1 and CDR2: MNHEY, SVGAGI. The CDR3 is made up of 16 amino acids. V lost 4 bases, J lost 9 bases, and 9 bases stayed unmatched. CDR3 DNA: TGTGCCAGCAGTTCCGAAAGGACTAGCGGGAGAATTGAGCAGTTCTTC. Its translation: CASSSERTSGRIEQFF.